This TCR beta chain was recovered during a study of follicular helper T cells after annual influenza vaccination. Germline CDR1 SGHVS, CDR2 FQNEAQ. V lost 5 bases, J lost 4 bases, and 5 bases stayed unmatched. CDR3 size: 16 residues. Time point described: 2015-2016 season, 7 days after influenza vaccination. ICOS+CD38+ and ICOS-CD38- fractions were sorted from non-naive CD4+CXCR5+PD-1+ cells. The assay was immunoSEQ multiplex PCR, and TCRdb's table has in-frame clones only and misses some. The data hold 4,000 to 5,500 clones, with over 80% observed a single time. The chain links TRBV7-8 to TRBJ2-2, with 12 nucleotides matching TRBD2. This receptor was obtained from an adult who received the influenza vaccine. Sequenced material: CXCR5+ CD38- circulating T follicular helper cells from blood, taken 7 days after influenza vaccination. Subset here: circulating Tfh, non-naive CD4+CXCR5+PD-1+ (ICOS+CD38+ or ICOS-CD38-). The CDR3 bases are TGTGCCAGCAGCGCTCCTAGCGGGGGGGCCACCGGGGAGCTGTTTTTT. Its protein is CASSAPSGGATGELFF.